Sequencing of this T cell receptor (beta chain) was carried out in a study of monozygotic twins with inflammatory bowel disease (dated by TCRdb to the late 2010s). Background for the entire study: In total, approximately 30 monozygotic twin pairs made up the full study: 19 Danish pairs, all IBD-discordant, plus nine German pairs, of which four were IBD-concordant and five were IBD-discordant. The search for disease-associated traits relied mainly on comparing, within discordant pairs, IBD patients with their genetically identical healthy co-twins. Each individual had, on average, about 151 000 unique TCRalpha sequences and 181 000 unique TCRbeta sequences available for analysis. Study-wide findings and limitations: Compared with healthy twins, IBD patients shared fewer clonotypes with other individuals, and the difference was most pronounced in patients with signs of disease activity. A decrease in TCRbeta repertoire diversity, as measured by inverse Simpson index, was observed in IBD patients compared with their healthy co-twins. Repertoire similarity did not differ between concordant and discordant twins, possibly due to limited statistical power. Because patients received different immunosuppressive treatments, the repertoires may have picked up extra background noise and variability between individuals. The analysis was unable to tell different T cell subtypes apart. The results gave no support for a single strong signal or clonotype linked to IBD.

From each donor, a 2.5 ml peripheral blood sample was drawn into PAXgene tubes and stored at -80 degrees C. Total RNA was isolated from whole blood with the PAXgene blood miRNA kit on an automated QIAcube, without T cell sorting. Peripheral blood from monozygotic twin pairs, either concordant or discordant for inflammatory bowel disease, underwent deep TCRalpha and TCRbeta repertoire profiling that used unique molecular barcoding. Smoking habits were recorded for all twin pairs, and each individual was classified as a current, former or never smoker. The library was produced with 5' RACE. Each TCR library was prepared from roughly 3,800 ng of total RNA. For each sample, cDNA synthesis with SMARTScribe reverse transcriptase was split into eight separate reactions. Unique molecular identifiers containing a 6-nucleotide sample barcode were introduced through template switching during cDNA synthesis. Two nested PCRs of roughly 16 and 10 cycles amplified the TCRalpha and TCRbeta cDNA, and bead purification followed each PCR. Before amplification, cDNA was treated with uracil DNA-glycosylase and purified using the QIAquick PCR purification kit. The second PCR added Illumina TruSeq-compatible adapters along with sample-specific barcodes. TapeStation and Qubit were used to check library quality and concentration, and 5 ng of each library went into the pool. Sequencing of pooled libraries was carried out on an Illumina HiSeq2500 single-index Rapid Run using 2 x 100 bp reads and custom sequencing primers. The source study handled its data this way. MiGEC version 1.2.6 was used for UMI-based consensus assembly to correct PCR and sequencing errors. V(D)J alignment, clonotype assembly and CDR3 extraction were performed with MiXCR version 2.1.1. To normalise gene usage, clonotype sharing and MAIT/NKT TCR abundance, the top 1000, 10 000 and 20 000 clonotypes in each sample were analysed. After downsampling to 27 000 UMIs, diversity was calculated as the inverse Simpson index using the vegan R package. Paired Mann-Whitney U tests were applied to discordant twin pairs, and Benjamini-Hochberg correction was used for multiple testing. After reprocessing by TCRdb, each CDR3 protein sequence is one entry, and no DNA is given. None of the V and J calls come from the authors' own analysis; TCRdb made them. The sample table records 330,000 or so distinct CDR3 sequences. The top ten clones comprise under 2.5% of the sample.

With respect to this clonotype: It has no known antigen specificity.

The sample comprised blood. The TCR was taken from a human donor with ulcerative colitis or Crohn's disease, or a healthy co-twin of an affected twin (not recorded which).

The CDR3 region has the sequence CASSHGTALYGYTF. The chain uses TRBV6-2 or TRBV6-3 and TRBJ1-2; TCRdb lists TRBD1, though no DNA is available to test this call. In the germline V gene, CDR1 corresponds to MNHEY and CDR2 to SVGEGT. Including the terminal cysteine and phenylalanine, the CDR3 comprises 14 residues. The nucleotide record is missing.